This T cell receptor beta chain comes out of a study of T cells in Graves' hyperthyroidism and ophthalmopathy. Ophthalmopathy in the patients scored at least 3 on Clinical Activity Score and at least 4 on NOSPECS grade, lasting under 3 months. Any patient presenting with uncontrolled infection, other autoimmune disease, pregnancy or lactation was left out. Clinical symptoms, serum thyroxine and TRAb, thyroid ultrasound and orbital computed tomography were used for the diagnoses. Out of roughly 10 ml of fresh peripheral blood came the PBMCs. The investigators amplified TCR beta CDR3 regions from RNA transcripts. First-round RT-PCR targeting the TCR CDR3 was performed with the HTBI primer set. TCRdb re-derived calls from the multiplex PCR reads in MiXCR, one entry per CDR3 protein. The sample has approximately 380,000 distinct CDR3 sequences, about 18% seen once; the top ten hold 35% to 45%. V shed 0 bases and J shed 3 bases, with 9 bases lying between them. CDR3 length: 14 amino acids. The germline V gene encodes CDR1 SGHDT and CDR2 YYEEEE.

This clonotype was counted between two and nine times. The chain employs TRBV5-6 and TRBJ1-1; D gene ambiguous. The TCR was taken from a man aged 18 to 29 with Graves' ophthalmopathy. Sequenced material: blood. The CDR3 protein is CASSLAVADTEAFF. The CDR3 region has the DNA TGTGCCAGCAGCTTGGCGGTTGCAGACACTGAAGCTTTCTTT. The full variable domain, with the rest looked up from reference TRBV5-6 and TRBJ1-1, is DAGVTQSPTHLIKTRGQQVTLRCSPKSGHDTVSWYQQALGQGPQFIFQYYEEEERQRGNFPDRFSGHQFPNYSSELNVNALLLGDSALYLCASSLAVADTEAFFGQGTRLTVV.